This passage covers 10 T cell receptor beta chains from one sample sequenced in a study of cytomegalovirus exposure and HLA in healthy donors (dated by TCRdb to 2016 to 2017). Library preparation used the immunoSEQ multiplex PCR assay. Not all clones reach the TCRdb copy of this immuneACCESS table, which keeps in-frame sequences only. Checked studies attribute under half of the gap to unresolved V genes and leave the rest unexplained. The sample contains under 200,000 clones, around 92% of them found a single time. The biggest ten clones account for around 10% of the sample. The sequencing input was PBMCs. These receptors all stem from a woman aged 18-29 years in good health and CMV-seropositive.

This clone was counted once. The rearrangement uses TRBV10-2 and TRBJ2-3, with a possible D match to TRBD1 (6 bases). The CDR3 is made up of 14 amino acids. Looked up from germline, CDR1 is WSHSY and CDR2 is SAAADI. Trimming shortened V by 3 bases and J by 6 bases, and 13 bases separated the two germline ends. In nucleotides, the CDR3 is TGCGCCAGCAGTGAACAGGGAGCAAAGGATACGCAGTATTTT. Residues: CASSEQGAKDTQYF.

The gene calls are TRBV6-5 and TRBJ2-1; 15 nucleotides align to TRBD2. The CDR3 totals 15 residues. V dropped 6 bases and J dropped 9; count of bases not matched to a gene: 6. CDR1 MNHEY and CDR2 SVGAGI come from the germline V gene. DNA for the CDR3: TGTGCCAGCAGCCCCAGGACTAGCGGGAGGGGTGAGCAGTTCTTC. This codes for CASSPRTSGRGEQFF.

CDR3: CAWSDRVGTEAFF. CDR3 nucleotides: TGTGCCTGGAGTGACAGGGTGGGCACTGAAGCTTTCTTT. V gene TRBV30 combines with J gene TRBJ1-1; possibly TRBD1 for D (6 bases). The CDR3 covers 13 residues. Germline V lookup: CDR1 GTSNPN, CDR2 SVGIG (reference sequence). The V end lost 1 base, the J end lost 4 bases, and 10 bases lay between the germline ends.

V gene TRBV9 combines with J gene TRBJ1-4; D gene unclear. V dropped 4 bases and J dropped 5 bases, with 18 bases sitting between them. This CDR3 comprises 16 residues. Germline V gene sequence: CDR1 SGDLS, CDR2 YYNGEE. CDR3 residues: CASSPRGSALNEKLFF. As DNA, the CDR3 is TGTGCCAGCAGCCCCCGAGGGTCAGCCTTGAATGAAAAACTGTTTTTT.

The genes are TRBV27 and TRBJ2-7; the match to TRBD2 covers 7 bases. The CDR3 sequence is 16 residues long. J lost 7 bases, V lost 1 base, and 13 bases had no gene match. The germline CDR1 and CDR2 sequences are MNHEY and SMNVEV (reference sequence). For the CDR3, the DNA is TGTGCCAGCAGTTTATTGAGGGCTAGCGGACAAGAGGAGCAGTACTTC. It specifies CASSLLRASGQEEQYF.

The rearrangement joins TRBV4-2 to TRBJ2-5; TRBD1 might be the D (5 bases). V shed 3 bases and J shed 0 bases, with 8 bases lying between them. Germline CDR1 is LGHNA and CDR2 is YNFKEQ. The CDR3 is 14 residues long. The CDR3 protein is CASSHQQDQETQYF. In DNA, the CDR3 is TGTGCCAGCAGCCACCAACAGGACCAAGAGACCCAGTACTTC.

The chain has TRBV2 and TRBJ2-5; a weak D match, TRBD1 (6 bases). CDR3 length equals 13 residues. CDR1 and CDR2 (germline): SNHLY, FYNNEI. V was clipped by 7 bases and J by 4 bases, with 13 bases between them. CDR3 in amino acids: CASNPGAGETQYF. CDR3 nucleotides: TGTGCCAGCAATCCAGGGGCAGGAGAGACCCAGTACTTC.

The rearrangement uses TRBV11-2 and TRBJ1-1; perhaps TRBD1 as D (5 bases). CDR1 is SGHAT and CDR2 is FQNNGV in the germline V gene. The CDR3 consists of 16 residues. Trimming shortened V by 6 bases and J by 0 bases, and 17 bases separated the two germline ends. The CDR3 bases are TGTGCCAGCAGGCTCCGGGGGTTTGGGATGAACACTGAAGCTTTCTTT. Residues: CASRLRGFGMNTEAFF.

This sequence joins TRBV4-3 and TRBJ2-1, with TRBD1 matching over 8 bases. The CDR3 spans 17 residues. CDR1 is LGHNA, CDR2 YSLEER, per germline. After removal of 0 bases from V and 6 bases from J, the junction contained 10 bases not matched to a gene. CDR3 loop: CASSQDVPVDRGNEQFF. Written as DNA, the CDR3 is TGCGCCAGCAGCCAAGACGTGCCGGTTGACAGGGGCAATGAGCAGTTCTTC.

Written as DNA, the CDR3 is TGTGCCAGCAGCTTGGGGCGGGGTGAAAAACTGTTTTTT. Translated, it gives CASSLGRGEKLFF. The chain combines TRBV5-5 with TRBJ1-4; D call uncertain. Trimming removed 0 bases from V and 7 bases from J, with 7 bases in between. Germline V gene sequence: CDR1 SGHKS, CDR2 YYEKEE (reference sequence). The CDR3 spans 13 residues.